This TCR beta chain is drawn from a study of T cell responses to AZD1222 COVID-19 vaccine (dated by TCRdb to about 2021). With respect to the entire study: A total of more than 230 trial participants underwent TCR sequencing, of whom about 200 had received two doses of AZD1222 and roughly 26 had received two doses of the MenACWY control vaccine. Enrollment into the trials was organized by age into subgroups of 18-55, 56-69 and 70-plus years, and those subgroups contained about 150, 27 and 61 TCR-sequenced participants, respectively. The paper as a whole reports these results and caveats: Spike-specific TCR breadth and depth rose significantly after two AZD1222 doses compared with day 0 and with MenACWY recipients. Vaccine-associated CD4 TCRs spanned the whole spike protein, with dominant responses in regions 160-218 and 743-854. Most participants were white British and females outnumbered males, and the authors suggested that clonal diversity may have been underestimated. Reportedly, close to half of the unique spike-specific TCRs recognized epitopes lying outside the regions that are mutated in the B.1.351 and B.1.1.7 variants. Only five to seven AZD1222 recipients were SARS-CoV-2 seropositive at baseline, limiting conclusions about previously exposed vaccinees. No day 14 peak-response samples were available, so repertoires were characterized only after the peak T cell response. The 56-69-year group was small, and its depth increase did not reach significance, likely because of low power.

In the case of this clone: Its cognate antigen has yet to be identified. No much larger clonotype is one base removed from it; base qualities were not supplied.

Explained via the paper, the time point label denotes: about 28 days (+/-7) after the second vaccine dose. AZD1222 recipients whose second dose came at about 4 weeks and those whose second dose came at about 12 weeks were combined into one group, since spike-specific TCR depth and breadth did not differ between the two schedules. Vaccinee samples came from UK trials COV001 and COV002, including a single-blind randomized controlled phase 2/3 trial of AZD1222 (ChAdOx1 nCoV-19) in healthy adults. For TCRbeta chain sequencing, PBMC samples from trial participants were taken at day 0 and at day 28 after the second dose. The CDR3 regions of human TCRbeta chains were subjected to immunosequencing. The authors processed their data as follows. TCRs in the repertoires were matched against a reference library of SARS-CoV-2-specific TCRs that had been generated with the MIRA antigen-specificity platform. Breadth was defined as the fraction of unique TCRs that were SARS-CoV-2-associated. Depth was defined as the fraction of total T cells that were SARS-CoV-2-associated. Using the MIRA data, every spike-specific TCR was mapped to the spike region that the TCR reacted to and assigned to either a CD4 or a CD8 class. Log10-transformed breadth and depth values were compared by one-way ANOVA with Sidak's multiple comparisons tests. TCRdb retrieved this table from immuneACCESS and kept in-frame rearrangements only. Not all clones are present; in checked studies, unresolved V genes account for under half, and no reason is known for the remainder. V and J calls and clone size come straight from that table; D and trimming were deduced from the DNA. The sample table holds 130,000 or so clones, of which roughly 93% were seen once. The top ten constitute around 0.98% of the sample.

Taken from cysteine to phenylalanine, the CDR3 has 16 residues. Only the CDR3 DNA stays, 48 bases, in frame from base 1. V is pruned by 2 bases and J by 9 bases, leaving 12 bases of the junction without a gene match. In the germline V gene, CDR1 corresponds to SGHRS and CDR2 to YFSETQ. The sample in question was peripheral blood, obtained 28 days after the second AZD1222 dose. The clonotype originates from an adult who received the AZD1222 COVID-19 vaccine. This receptor chain uses TRBV5-1 and TRBJ2-1; a stretch of 9 junction bases matches TRBD2. The bases are TGCGCCAGCAGCTTCGTAAGCGGGAGGAGAGGGGGTGAGCAGTTCTTC. It encodes CASSFVSGRRGGEQFF.